This TCR beta chain was retrieved from a study of cytomegalovirus exposure and HLA in healthy donors. Study observations and caveats: The study dropped some indistinguishable V segments, TRBV6-2 and TRBV6-3 among them. Researchers counted roughly 150 TCR beta chains as cytomegalovirus-associated. In a later analysis, compared with equally common non-associated chains, HLA-associated beta chains were more expanded. V- and J-gene trimming in TCR beta was tied to a missense DCLRE1C variant by an analysis performed later.

PCR amplification relied on 60 Vbeta primers (plus 13 Jbeta primers). Libraries were prepared by immunoSEQ multiplex PCR; TCRdb keeps only in-frame clonotypes and omits some of them. The repertoire holds roughly 63,000 clones, with about 72% as singletons. As for this clone: What it recognizes is unknown.

The V and J ends lost 4 bases and 3 bases respectively, with 10 bases between them. The V gene's germline CDR1 is SGHRS and CDR2 YFSETQ. The CDR3 sequence is 13 residues long. The chain has TRBV5-1 and TRBJ1-2; a possible D gene is TRBD1 (6 bases). The clonotype was recovered from a man aged 45-65 years in good health and CMV-seropositive. Sequences were obtained from PBMCs. The CDR3 DNA follows: TGCGCCAGCAGCCCCTCAGGGGACTATGGCTACACCTTC. As protein: CASSPSGDYGYTF.